This T cell receptor beta chain was captured by sequencing in a study of cytomegalovirus exposure and HLA in healthy donors. The CDR3 contains 14 residues. Germline V gene sequence: CDR1 MNHEY, CDR2 SVGAGI. V was clipped by 5 bases and J by 2 bases; unmatched bases: 1. The protocol was immunoSEQ multiplex PCR, while the TCRdb copy is restricted to in-frame clones and leaves out a portion. The table lists around 190,000 clones, about 81% of them singletons. About this clone itself: The target antigen is unknown.

The study drew the donors from its approximately 110-subject validation cohort, separate from the 666-subject first cohort. Study results and caveats: A later analysis found first-cohort TCR clusters tended to co-occur in the 120 or so validation repertoires. Reports described diagnosis of cytomegalovirus status by the classifier as highly specific and sensitive. Cytomegalovirus association was listed for approximately 160 TCR beta chains.

Sequences were obtained from PBMCs. This rearrangement joins TRBV6-5 to TRBJ2-2, with TRBD1 identical over 8 bases. The receptor was isolated from a woman aged 25 to 39 in good health and CMV-seronegative. CDR3 nucleotide sequence: TGTGCCAGCAGTGACAGGGGAAACACCGGGGAGCTGTTTTTT. Translating gives CASSDRGNTGELFF.